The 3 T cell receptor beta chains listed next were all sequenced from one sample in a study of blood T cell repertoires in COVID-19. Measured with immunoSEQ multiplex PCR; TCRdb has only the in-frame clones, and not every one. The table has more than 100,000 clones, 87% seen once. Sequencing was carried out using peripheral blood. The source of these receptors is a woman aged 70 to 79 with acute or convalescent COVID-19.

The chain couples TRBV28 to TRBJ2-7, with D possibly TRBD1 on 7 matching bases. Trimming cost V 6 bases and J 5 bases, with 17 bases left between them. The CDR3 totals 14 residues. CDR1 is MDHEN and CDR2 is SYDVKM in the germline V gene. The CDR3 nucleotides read TGTGCCAGCAGCCCAGGGGGGCAGGGCCACGAGCAGTACTTC. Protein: CASSPGGQGHEQYF.

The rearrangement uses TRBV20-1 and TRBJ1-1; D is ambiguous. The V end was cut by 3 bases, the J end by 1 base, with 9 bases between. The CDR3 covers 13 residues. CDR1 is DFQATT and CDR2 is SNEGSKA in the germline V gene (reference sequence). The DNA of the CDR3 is TGCAGTGCTAGTTACAGTCCGAACACTGAAGCTTTCTTT. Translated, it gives CSASYSPNTEAFF.

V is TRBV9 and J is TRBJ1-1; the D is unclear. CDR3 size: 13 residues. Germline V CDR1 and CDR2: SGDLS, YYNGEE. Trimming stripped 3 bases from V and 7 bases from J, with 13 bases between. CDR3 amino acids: CASSAASGVEAFF. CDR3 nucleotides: TGTGCCAGCAGCGCAGCATCCGGGGTTGAAGCTTTCTTT.